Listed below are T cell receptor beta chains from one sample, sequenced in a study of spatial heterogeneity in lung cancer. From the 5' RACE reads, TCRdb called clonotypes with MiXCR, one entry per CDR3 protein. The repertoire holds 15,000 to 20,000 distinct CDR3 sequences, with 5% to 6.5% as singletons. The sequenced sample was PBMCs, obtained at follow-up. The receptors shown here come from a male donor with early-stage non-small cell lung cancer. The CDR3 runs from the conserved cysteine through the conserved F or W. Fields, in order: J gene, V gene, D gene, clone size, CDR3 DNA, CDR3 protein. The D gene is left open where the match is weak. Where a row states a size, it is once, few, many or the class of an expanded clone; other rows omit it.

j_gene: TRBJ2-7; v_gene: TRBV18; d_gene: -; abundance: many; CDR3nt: TGTGCCAGCTCGCCGGACCGCTACGAGCAGTACTTC; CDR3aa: CASSPDRYEQYF
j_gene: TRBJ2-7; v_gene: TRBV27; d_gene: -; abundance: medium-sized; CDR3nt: TGTGCCAGCAGTCCCGGACAGATGTACGAGCAGTACTTC; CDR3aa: CASSPGQMYEQYF
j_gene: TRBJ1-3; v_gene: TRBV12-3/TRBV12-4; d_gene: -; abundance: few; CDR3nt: TGTGCCAGCAACCGGGTCGGAAACACCATATATTTT; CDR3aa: CASNRVGNTIYF
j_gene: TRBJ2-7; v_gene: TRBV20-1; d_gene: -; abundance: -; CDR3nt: TGCAGTGCTCCGACGGGGCGATACGAGCAGTACTTC; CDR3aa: CSAPTGRYEQYF
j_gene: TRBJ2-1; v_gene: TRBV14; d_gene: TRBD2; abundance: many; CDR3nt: TGTGCCAGCAGCCAAGATTTCGGACTAGCGGGTTACAATGAGCAGTTCTTC; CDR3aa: CASSQDFGLAGYNEQFF
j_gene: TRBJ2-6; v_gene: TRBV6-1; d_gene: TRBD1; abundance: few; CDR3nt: TGTGCCAGCAGTGAATACCCTACAGGGGGTATTGCTGGGGCCAACGTCCTGACTTTC; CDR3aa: CASSEYPTGGIAGANVLTF
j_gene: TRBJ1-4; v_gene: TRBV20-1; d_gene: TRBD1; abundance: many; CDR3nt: TGCAGTGCTATCCGACAGGGTCAGATGGAAAAACTGTTTTTT; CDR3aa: CSAIRQGQMEKLFF
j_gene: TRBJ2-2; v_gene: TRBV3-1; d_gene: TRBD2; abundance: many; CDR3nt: TGTGCCAGCAGCCCTGGAGCGGGAGTGGTCGGGGAGCTGTTTTTT; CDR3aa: CASSPGAGVVGELFF
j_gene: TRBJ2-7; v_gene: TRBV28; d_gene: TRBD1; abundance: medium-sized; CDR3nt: TGTGCCAGCAGGTCGGGACAGTCCTACGAGCAGTACTTC; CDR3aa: CASRSGQSYEQYF
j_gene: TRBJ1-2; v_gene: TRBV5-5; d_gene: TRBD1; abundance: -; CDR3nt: TGTGCCAGCAGCTTGGCAGTGCCAGGGGGCACACTAAATGGCTACACCTTC; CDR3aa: CASSLAVPGGTLNGYTF
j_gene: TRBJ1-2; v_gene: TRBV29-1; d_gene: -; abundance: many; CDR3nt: TGCAGCGTTGAGGACAGTGGAATTAATCTCTATGGCTACACCTTC; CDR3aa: CSVEDSGINLYGYTF
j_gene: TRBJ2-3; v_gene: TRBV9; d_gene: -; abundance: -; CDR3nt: TGTGCCAGCAGCGCGCTCCCTGGGGCGGACACAGATACGCAGTATTTT; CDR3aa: CASSALPGADTDTQYF
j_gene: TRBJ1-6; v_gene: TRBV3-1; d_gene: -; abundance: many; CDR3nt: TGTGCCAGCAGCCAAGATCGGGGGCTCTATAATTCACCCCTCCACTTT; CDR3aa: CASSQDRGLYNSPLHF
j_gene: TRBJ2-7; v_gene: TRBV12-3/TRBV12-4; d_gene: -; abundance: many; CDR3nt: TGTGCCAGCAGTTTTCTTGACAGAGCCTACGAGCAGTACTTC; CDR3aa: CASSFLDRAYEQYF
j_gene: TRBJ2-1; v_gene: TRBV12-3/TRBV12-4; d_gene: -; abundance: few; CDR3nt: TGTGCCAGCAGAGAGCGGGCTGGGGGGAATGAGCAGTTCTTC; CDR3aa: CASRERAGGNEQFF
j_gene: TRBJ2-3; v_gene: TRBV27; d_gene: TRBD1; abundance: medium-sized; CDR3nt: TGTGCCAGCAGTCTCAGGGGGCAAAGCACAGATACGCAGTATTTT; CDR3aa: CASSLRGQSTDTQYF
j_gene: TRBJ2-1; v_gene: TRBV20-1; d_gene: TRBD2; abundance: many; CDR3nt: TGCAGTGCCCCGAGCGGGAGGGCCGATGAGCAGTTCTTC; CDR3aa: CSAPSGRADEQFF
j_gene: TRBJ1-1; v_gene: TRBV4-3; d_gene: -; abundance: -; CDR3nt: TGCGCCAGCAGCCAAAGAACACAAGGGGCGGGCGAAGCTTTCTTT; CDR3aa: CASSQRTQGAGEAFF
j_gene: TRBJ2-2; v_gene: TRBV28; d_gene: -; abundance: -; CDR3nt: TGTGCCAGCAGTTTCGGCTTGTCTGGGGTTCCCGGGGAGCTGTTTTTT; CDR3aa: CASSFGLSGVPGELFF
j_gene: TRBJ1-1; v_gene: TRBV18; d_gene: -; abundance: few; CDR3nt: TGTGCCAGCTCACAAAGGGGCAGGGACACTGAAGCTTTCTTT; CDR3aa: CASSQRGRDTEAFF
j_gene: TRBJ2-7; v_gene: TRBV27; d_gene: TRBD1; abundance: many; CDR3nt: TGTGCCAGCAGTTTGAGCACCTGGACAGGGGTTTACGAGCAGTACTTC; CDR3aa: CASSLSTWTGVYEQYF
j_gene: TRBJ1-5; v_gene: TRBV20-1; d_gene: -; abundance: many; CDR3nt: TGCAGTGCTAGTCGGGACAGCAATCAGCCCCAGCATTTT; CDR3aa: CSASRDSNQPQHF
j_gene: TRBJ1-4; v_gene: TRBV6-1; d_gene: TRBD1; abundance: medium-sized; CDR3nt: TGTGCCATCCTACCTGGACCGGACAGGGTAGAACTGTTTTTT; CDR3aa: CAILPGPDRVELFF
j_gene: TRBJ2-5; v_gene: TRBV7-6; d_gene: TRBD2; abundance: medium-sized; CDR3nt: TGTGCCAGCAGCCCGCACCCCCAAGGGACTAGCGGGACAATGGAGACCCAGTACTTC; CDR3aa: CASSPHPQGTSGTMETQYF
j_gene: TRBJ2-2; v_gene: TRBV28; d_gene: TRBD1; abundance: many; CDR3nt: TGTGCCAGCGGCCAGGGGGCGCAGGGCACCGGGGAGCTGTTTTTT; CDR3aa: CASGQGAQGTGELFF
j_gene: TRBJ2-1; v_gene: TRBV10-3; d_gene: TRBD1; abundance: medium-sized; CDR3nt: TGTGCCATCAGTGAGCCGGGACAGGGGTGGGACAATGAGCAGTTCTTC; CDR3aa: CAISEPGQGWDNEQFF
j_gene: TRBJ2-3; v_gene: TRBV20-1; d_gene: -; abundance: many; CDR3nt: TGCAGTGCTTCTCCTTCGGAGGGGGCGCTGGGCACAGATACGCAGTATTTT; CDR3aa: CSASPSEGALGTDTQYF
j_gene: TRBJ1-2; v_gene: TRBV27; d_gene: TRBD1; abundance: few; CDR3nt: TGTGCCAGCAGTTCCGGGACAGGCAGATACTATGGCTACACCTTC; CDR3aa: CASSSGTGRYYGYTF
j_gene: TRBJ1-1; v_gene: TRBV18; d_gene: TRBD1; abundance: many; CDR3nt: TGTGCCAGCTCACGGCCGGGACAGGTTGAAGCTTTCTTT; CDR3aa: CASSRPGQVEAFF
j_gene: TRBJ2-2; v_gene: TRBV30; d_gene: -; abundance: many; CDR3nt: TGTGCCTGGAGTCCCCAGGGACCGACGAACACCGGGGAGCTGTTTTTT; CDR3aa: CAWSPQGPTNTGELFF
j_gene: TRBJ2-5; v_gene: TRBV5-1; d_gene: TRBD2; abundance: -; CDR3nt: TGCGCCAGCAGCTTGGCCGGACTAGACTACAAAGAGACCCAGTACTTC; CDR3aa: CASSLAGLDYKETQYF
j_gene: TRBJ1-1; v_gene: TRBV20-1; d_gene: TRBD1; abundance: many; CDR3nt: TGCAGTGCTGACAGGGGGCCGGGCACTGAAGCTTTCTTT; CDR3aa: CSADRGPGTEAFF
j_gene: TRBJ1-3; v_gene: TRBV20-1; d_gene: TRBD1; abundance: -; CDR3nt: TGCAGTGCAAAGGATGGACAGGGAGGAAACACCATATATTTT; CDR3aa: CSAKDGQGGNTIYF
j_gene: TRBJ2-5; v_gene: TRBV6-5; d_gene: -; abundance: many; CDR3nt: TGTGCCAGCAGACGGTCGGGGACGCTGTCGGAGACCCAGTACTTC; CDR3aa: CASRRSGTLSETQYF
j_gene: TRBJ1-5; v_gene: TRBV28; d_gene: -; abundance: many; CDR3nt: TGTGCCAGCAGTCCCCCAGGGCAGCCCCAGCATTTT; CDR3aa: CASSPPGQPQHF
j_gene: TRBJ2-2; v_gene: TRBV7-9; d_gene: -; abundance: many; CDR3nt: TGTGCCAGCAGCTTCTTAGGAGGCCTTGGTCGCGGGGAGCTGTTTTTT; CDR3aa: CASSFLGGLGRGELFF
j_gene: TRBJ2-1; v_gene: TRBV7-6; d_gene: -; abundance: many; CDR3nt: TGTGCCAGCAGCTCCTTAGGACCCGATGAGCAGTTCTTC; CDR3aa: CASSSLGPDEQFF